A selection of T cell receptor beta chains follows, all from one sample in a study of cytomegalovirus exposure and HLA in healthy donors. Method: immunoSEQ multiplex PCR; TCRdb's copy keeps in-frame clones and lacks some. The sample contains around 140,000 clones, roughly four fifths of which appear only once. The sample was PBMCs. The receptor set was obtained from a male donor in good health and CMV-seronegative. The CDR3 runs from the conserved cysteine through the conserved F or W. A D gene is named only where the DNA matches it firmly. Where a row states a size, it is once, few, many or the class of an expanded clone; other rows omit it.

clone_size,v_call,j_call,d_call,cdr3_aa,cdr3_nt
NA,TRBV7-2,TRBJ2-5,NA,CASSLDPNRAQETQYF,TGTGCCAGCAGCTTAGACCCTAACAGGGCTCAAGAGACCCAGTACTTC
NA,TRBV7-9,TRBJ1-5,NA,CASSPGHRENQPQHF,TGTGCCAGCAGCCCCGGGCACAGGGAAAATCAGCCCCAGCATTTT
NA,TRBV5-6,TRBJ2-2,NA,CASSPGANTGELFF,TGTGCCAGCAGCCCCGGGGCGAACACCGGGGAGCTGTTTTTT
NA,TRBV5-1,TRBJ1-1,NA,CASSAQVNTEAFF,TGCGCCAGCAGCGCACAGGTGAACACTGAAGCTTTCTTT
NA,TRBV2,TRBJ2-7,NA,CARGRNEQYF,TGTGCCAGGGGCAGGAACGAGCAGTACTTC
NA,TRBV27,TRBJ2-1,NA,CASRARLGQEEFF,TGTGCCAGCAGAGCACGTCTAGGTCAGGAGGAGTTCTTC
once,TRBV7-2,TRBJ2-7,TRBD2,CASSSFLAGQLEQYF,TGTGCCAGCAGCTCCTTTCTAGCGGGGCAACTCGAGCAGTACTTC
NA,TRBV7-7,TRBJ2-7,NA,CSSNHEQYF,TGCTCTAGTAACCACGAGCAGTACTTC
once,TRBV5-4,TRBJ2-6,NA,CASSSRTGSSGANVLTF,TGTGCCAGCAGCTCCCGGACGGGGTCCTCTGGGGCCAACGTCCTGACTTTC
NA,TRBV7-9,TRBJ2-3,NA,CASSLGGYRGTDTQYF,TGTGCCAGCAGCCTAGGGGGTTATCGCGGGACAGATACGCAGTATTTT
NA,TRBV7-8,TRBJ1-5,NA,CASSLDRTNQPQHF,TGTGCCAGCAGCTTAGACAGGACCAATCAGCCCCAGCATTTT
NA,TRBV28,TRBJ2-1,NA,CASRVTSYNEQFF,TGTGCCAGCAGGGTCACTTCCTACAATGAGCAGTTCTTC
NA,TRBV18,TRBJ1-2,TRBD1,CASSPGTGGATANYGYTF,TGTGCCAGCTCGCCCGGGACAGGGGGCGCGACCGCTAACTATGGCTACACCTTC
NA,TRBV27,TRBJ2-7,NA,CASSFRGQYEQYF,TGTGCCAGCAGTTTTCGGGGTCAGTATGAGCAGTACTTC
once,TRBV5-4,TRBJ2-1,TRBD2,CASRGLEEIEQFF,TGTGCCAGCCGGGGACTAGAGGAAATTGAGCAGTTCTTC
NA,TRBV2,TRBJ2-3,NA,CASKDGLARSTDTQYF,TGTGCCAGCAAGGACGGGCTAGCGAGATCCACAGATACGCAGTATTTT
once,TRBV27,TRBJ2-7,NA,CASSSMTRLYEQYF,TGTGCCAGCAGTTCTATGACTCGGCTCTACGAGCAGTACTTC
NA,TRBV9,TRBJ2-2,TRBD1,CASSTGGQGVTGELFF,TGTGCCAGCAGCACTGGGGGACAGGGAGTCACCGGGGAGCTGTTTTTT
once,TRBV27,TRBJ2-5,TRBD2,CASSSLIIAGVETQYF,TGTGCCAGCAGTTCGTTAATCATAGCGGGAGTTGAGACCCAGTACTTC
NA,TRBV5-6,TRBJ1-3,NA,CASSLGRAGNTIYF,TGTGCCAGCAGCTTGGGCAGGGCTGGAAACACCATATATTTT
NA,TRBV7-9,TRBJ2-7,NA,CASSLGSRAYEQYF,TGTGCCAGCAGCTTAGGGTCCAGGGCGTACGAGCAGTACTTC
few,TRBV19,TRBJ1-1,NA,CASSIGQGRVEAFF,TGTGCCAGTAGTATTGGGCAGGGAAGGGTTGAAGCTTTCTTT
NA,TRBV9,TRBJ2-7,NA,CASSLTDTHEQYF,TGTGCCAGCAGCCTAACGGACACCCACGAGCAGTACTTC
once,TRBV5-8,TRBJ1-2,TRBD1,CASSLAGDRTSYGYTF,TGTGCCAGCAGCTTGGCCGGGGACAGGACCTCCTATGGCTACACCTTC
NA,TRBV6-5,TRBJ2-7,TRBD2,CASSYTLAGAYEQYF,TGTGCCAGCAGTTACACACTAGCGGGAGCCTACGAGCAGTACTTC
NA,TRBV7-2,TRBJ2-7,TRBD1,CASSLVGQSYEQYF,TGTGCCAGCAGCCTAGTGGGACAGAGCTACGAGCAGTACTTC
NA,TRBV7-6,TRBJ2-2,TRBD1,CASSLSTGTGELFF,TGTGCCAGCAGCCTCTCGACAGGGACCGGGGAGCTGTTTTTT
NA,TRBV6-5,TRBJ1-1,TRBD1,CASSPTGGENTEAFF,TGTGCCAGCAGTCCGACAGGGGGGGAGAACACTGAAGCTTTCTTT
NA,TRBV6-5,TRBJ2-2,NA,CASSYSGTLNTGELFF,TGTGCCAGCAGTTACTCCGGGACTTTGAACACCGGGGAGCTGTTTTTT
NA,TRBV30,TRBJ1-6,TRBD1,CAWRPLGQGANPPLHF,TGTGCCTGGAGACCGTTGGGACAGGGGGCTAACCCACCCCTCCACTTT
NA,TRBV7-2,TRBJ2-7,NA,CASSNYPGATLYEQYF,TGTGCCAGCAGCAACTACCCTGGGGCTACTTTGTACGAGCAGTACTTC
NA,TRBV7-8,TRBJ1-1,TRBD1,CASTGVQGDPEAFF,TGTGCCAGCACCGGAGTCCAGGGGGATCCTGAAGCTTTCTTT
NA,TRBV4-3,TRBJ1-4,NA,CASSQDGLKGREKLFF,TGCGCCAGCAGCCAAGATGGGTTGAAGGGGCGTGAAAAACTGTTTTTT
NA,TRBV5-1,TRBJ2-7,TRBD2,CASSTPGLAGHSLSKEQYF,TGCGCCAGCAGCACTCCGGGACTAGCGGGCCACAGCCTCTCTAAGGAGCAGTACTTC
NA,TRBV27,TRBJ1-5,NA,CASSSTGINQPQHF,TGTGCCAGCAGTTCAACAGGGATTAATCAGCCCCAGCATTTT
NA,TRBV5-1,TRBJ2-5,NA,CASSLAARGETQYF,TGCGCCAGCAGCTTGGCCGCCCGAGGAGAGACCCAGTACTTC
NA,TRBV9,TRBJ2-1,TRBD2,CASSVGSSGRSNEQFF,TGTGCCAGCAGCGTAGGGTCGAGCGGGAGGAGCAATGAGCAGTTCTTC
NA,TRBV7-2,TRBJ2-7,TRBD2,CASSSRTSRYEQYF,TGTGCCAGCAGCTCCCGGACTAGCAGATACGAGCAGTACTTC
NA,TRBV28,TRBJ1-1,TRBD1,CASGSQGTGVKGFF,TGTGCCAGCGGATCACAGGGGACGGGAGTAAAGGGTTTCTTT
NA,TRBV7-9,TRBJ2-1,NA,CASSSGVEQFF,TGTGCCAGCAGCTCCGGGGTAGAGCAGTTCTTC
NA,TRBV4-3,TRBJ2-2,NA,CASSSSRTGELFF,TGCGCCAGCAGCTCGAGCAGGACCGGGGAGCTGTTTTTT
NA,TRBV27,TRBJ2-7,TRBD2,CASSPRLAYHEQYF,TGTGCCAGCAGTCCCCGACTAGCGTACCACGAGCAGTACTTC
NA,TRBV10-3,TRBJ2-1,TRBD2,CAINGAGEYNEQFF,TGTGCCATCAATGGCGCGGGGGAGTACAATGAGCAGTTCTTC
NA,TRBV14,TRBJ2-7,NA,CASSPTPTSPYEQYF,TGTGCCAGCAGCCCGACCCCGACTTCCCCCTACGAGCAGTACTTC
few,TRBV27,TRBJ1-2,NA,CASSLPGTGGYTF,TGTGCCAGCAGTTTACCCGGAACAGGGGGCTACACCTTC
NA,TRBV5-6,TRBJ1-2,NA,CASSLRQRIYGYTF,TGTGCCAGCAGCTTACGACAGCGTATCTATGGCTACACCTTC
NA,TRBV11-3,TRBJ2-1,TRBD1,CASSPGQYNEQFF,TGTGCCAGCAGCCCGGGACAGTACAATGAGCAGTTCTTC
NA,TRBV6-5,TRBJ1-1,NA,CASSYPQGGEAFF,TGTGCCAGCAGTTACCCCCAGGGCGGTGAAGCTTTCTTT
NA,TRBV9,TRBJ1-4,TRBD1,CASSFRTGAGEKLFF,TGTGCCAGCAGCTTTCGAACAGGGGCGGGTGAAAAACTGTTTTTT
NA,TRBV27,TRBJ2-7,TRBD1,CASSYLNRGHEQYF,TGTGCCAGCAGTTATCTGAACAGGGGCCACGAGCAGTACTTC
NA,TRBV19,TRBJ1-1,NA,CASSIQGSEAFF,TGTGCCAGTAGTATCCAGGGATCTGAAGCTTTCTTT
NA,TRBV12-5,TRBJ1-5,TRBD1,CASGLDPGTASQPQHF,TGTGCTAGTGGTTTAGACCCCGGGACAGCAAGTCAGCCCCAGCATTTT
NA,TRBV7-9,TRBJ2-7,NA,CASSSNRGGYEQYF,TGTGCCAGCAGCTCAAACAGGGGAGGCTACGAGCAGTACTTC
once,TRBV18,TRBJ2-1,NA,CASSPYSGSYNEQFF,TGTGCCAGCTCACCATACTCGGGCTCCTACAATGAGCAGTTCTTC
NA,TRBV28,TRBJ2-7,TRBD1,CASSFTGETEQYF,TGTGCCAGCAGTTTTACAGGGGAGACAGAGCAGTACTTC